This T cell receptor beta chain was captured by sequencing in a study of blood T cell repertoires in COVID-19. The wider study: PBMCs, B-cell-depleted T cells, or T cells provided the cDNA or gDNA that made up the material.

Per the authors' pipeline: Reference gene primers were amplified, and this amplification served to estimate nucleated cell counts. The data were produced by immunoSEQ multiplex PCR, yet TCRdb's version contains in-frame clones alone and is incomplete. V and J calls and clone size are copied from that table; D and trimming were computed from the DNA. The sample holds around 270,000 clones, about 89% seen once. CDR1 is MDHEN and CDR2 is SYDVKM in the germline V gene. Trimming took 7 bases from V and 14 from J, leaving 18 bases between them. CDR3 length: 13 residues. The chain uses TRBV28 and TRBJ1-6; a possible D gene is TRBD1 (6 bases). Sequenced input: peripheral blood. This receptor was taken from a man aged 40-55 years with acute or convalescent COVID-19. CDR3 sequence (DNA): TGTGCCAGCACCTTCCAGGGGAATTGGGCCCTCCACTTT. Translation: CASTFQGNWALHF.